This T cell receptor beta chain was documented in a study of T cell changes during pregnancy in multiple sclerosis. In germline, CDR1 is LNHNV, CDR2 YYDKDF (reference sequence). V shed 5 bases and J 2 bases; nucleotides not matched to a gene: 21. The CDR3 totals 21 residues. The data were produced by immunoSEQ multiplex PCR, yet TCRdb's version contains in-frame clones alone and is incomplete. The profile shows 55,000 or so clones, about 90% of them singletons. The material was CD4+ T cells from peripheral blood mononuclear cells, obtained after pregnancy. The TCR comes from a female donor with multiple sclerosis, enrolled in a pregnancy study. This sequence joins TRBV15 and TRBJ1-6; 7 nucleotides agree with TRBD1. CDR3 coding DNA: TGTGCCACCAGCCGACTCCCACGACAGGGATCCCCCAATGCCTATAATTCACCCCTCCACTTT. This gives the protein CATSRLPRQGSPNAYNSPLHF.